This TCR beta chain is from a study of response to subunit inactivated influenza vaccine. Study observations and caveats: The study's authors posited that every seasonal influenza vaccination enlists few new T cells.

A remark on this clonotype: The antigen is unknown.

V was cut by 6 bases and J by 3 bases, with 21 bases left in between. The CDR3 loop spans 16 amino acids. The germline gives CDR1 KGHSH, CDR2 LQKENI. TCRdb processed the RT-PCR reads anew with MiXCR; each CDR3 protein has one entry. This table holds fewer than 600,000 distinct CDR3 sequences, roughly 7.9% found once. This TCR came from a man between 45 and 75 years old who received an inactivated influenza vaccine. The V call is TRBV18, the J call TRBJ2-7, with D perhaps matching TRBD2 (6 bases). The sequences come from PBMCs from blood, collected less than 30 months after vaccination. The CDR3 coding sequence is TGTGCCAGCTCCCTGGGTTACGCGGGGTCCCTCTACGAGCAGTACTTC. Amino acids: CASSLGYAGSLYEQYF.